This T cell receptor (beta chain) was recorded in a study of beta chain features in type 1 diabetes (dated by TCRdb to the late 2010s). In the study overall: Mean age, gender distribution, total cell number and subset yield did not differ between patients and healthy donors. Across all samples, approximately 98,000,000 sorted cells were examined, and cell number per subset correlated strongly with RNA yield. The study compared TCRB repertoires of sorted circulating CD4+ T cell subsets between recently diagnosed type 1 diabetes patients and matched healthy donors. Naive and central memory subsets were obtained from all 30 or so donors, but regulatory and stem cell-like memory subsets were isolated from only 8 patients and roughly 8 healthy donors.

Notes on this clone: It has no known antigen specificity. No much larger clone exists at a distance of one base, and base qualities are not known.

All of the isolated RNA was reverse transcribed with the High Capacity cDNA Reverse Transcription Kit, so expressed TCRB transcripts were sequenced. Naive, central memory and regulatory T cell samples underwent deep immunoSEQ sequencing, averaging around 3.6 million total reads per sample. After sorted cells were lysed in RLT buffer, RNA was extracted with DNase-treated RNeasy Micro or Mini kits, with the choice depending on cell number. Each cell subset was processed separately to prevent cross-contamination, with patient and healthy donor samples processed together. The immunoSEQ multiplex PCR was used to amplify TCRB sequences from cDNA, generating 87-bp fragments that spanned the CDR3 region. The amplicons were sequenced using the Illumina HiSeq platform. Under the source paper's analysis protocol: PCR bias was corrected computationally using synthetic template baselines, and reads within Hamming distance 2 were collapsed, with unmergeable singletons discarded. By aligning reads against IMGT, V, D and J genes, CDR3 length, and insertions or deletions at six rearrangement sites were assigned. Clonotype counts were normalized to sorted cell number within each subset before computing true diversity and Gini coefficients with the tcR R package. Repertoire sharing was quantified using the overlap coefficient calculated on TCRB nucleotide sequences. Out-of-frame TCRB sequences from naive cells were analyzed as a proxy for the pre-selection repertoire. TCRdb re-hosts the immuneACCESS table, in-frame sequences only. Its copies lack some clones; in the studies checked, an unresolved V gene accounts for under half of them, and the cause for the rest is not known. V, J and clone size are taken as reported in that table, and D and trimming were inferred from the DNA itself. Recorded for this sample are under 450,000 clones; less than 15% of them occurred a single time. The top ten hold under 0.02% of the sample.

CDR1 and CDR2, per the germline V gene, are KGHSH and LQKENI. Compared with germline, V lacks 4 bases and J lacks 3 bases; bases without a gene match: 5. The CDR3 runs 16 amino acids, cysteine and phenylalanine included. The only DNA kept is the CDR3, 48 bases in frame from the first base. The research as a whole found: PCR might favor shorter templates, but patient and control samples were amplified and corrected together, so any skew would affect both groups equally. At VDJ recombination sites, type 1 diabetes patients had fewer insertions and more deleted nucleotides, which implies abnormalities in thymic rearrangement. The naive, central memory and regulatory TCRB repertoires appeared to resemble one another more closely among patients than among healthy donors. In all four CD4+ subsets, TCRB CDR3 length was moderately but significantly shorter in type 1 diabetes patients. Because cDNA was sequenced instead of genomic DNA, highly expressing activated cells could be over-represented, though the groups showed no difference in activation or CD3 levels. HLA sub-analyses involved small numbers of individuals, so any influence of HLA type on TCRB rearrangement remained unresolved.

A single peripheral blood draw of roughly 0.11 L on average was collected from each donor into heparinised tubes. A BD FACSAria II was used to sort naive, central memory, regulatory and stem cell-like memory CD4+ T cells with a panel that included CD45RO, CCR7, CD25, CD127, CD95 and CD27. All sorted populations exceeded 95% purity. PBMCs were isolated right away by Lymphoprep density gradient centrifugation and were stained directly, without culture. So that batch effects would be minimized, each experiment stained and sorted samples in pairs, pairing one healthy donor with one patient. This clonotype was obtained from a woman in her late teens or twenties in good health. This receptor chain uses TRBV18 and TRBJ2-5; TRBD2 agrees with 13 junctional bases. Sequences were obtained from naive CD4+ T cells from blood. Taken with the paper, the label for cell subset or site translates to: true naive CD4+ T cells. This receptor carries the CDR3 CASSQGLAGIKETQYF. Read as DNA, the sequence is TGTGCCAGCTCACAGGGACTAGCGGGGATTAAAGAGACCCAGTACTTC. The full variable domain, completed from the reference TRBV18 and TRBJ2-5 proteins outside the CDR3, reads NAGVMQNPRHLVRRRGQEARLRCSPMKGHSHVYWYRQLPEEGLKFMVYLQKENIIDESGMPKERFSAEFPKEGPSILRIQQVVRGDSAAYFCASSQGLAGIKETQYFGPGTRLLVL.